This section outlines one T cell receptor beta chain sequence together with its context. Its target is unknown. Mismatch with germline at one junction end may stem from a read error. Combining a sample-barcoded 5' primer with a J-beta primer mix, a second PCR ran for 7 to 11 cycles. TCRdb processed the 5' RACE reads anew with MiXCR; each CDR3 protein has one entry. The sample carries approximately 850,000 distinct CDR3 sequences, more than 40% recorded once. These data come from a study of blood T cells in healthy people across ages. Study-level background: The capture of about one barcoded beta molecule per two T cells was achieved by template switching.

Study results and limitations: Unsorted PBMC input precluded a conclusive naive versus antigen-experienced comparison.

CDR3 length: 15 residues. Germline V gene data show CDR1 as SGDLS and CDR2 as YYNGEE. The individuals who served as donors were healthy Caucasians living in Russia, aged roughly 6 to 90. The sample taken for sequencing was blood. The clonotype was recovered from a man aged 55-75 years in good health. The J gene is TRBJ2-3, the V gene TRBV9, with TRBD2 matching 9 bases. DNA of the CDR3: TGTACCAGCAGCGTAGCTAGCGGGGTCAGAGATACGCAGTATTTT. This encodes CTSSVASGVRDTQYF.